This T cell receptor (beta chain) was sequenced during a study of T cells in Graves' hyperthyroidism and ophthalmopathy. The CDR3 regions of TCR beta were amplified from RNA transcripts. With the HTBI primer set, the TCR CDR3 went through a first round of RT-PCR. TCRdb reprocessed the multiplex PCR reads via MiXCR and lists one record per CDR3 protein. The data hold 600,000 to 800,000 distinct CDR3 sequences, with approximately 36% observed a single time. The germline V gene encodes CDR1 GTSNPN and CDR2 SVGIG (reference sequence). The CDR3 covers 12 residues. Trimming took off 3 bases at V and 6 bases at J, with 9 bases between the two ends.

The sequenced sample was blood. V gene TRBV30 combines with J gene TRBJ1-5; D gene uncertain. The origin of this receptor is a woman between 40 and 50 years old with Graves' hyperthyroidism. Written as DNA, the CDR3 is TGTGCCTGGAGCCCCTCGGGTCAGCCCCAGCATTTT. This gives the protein CAWSPSGQPQHF.